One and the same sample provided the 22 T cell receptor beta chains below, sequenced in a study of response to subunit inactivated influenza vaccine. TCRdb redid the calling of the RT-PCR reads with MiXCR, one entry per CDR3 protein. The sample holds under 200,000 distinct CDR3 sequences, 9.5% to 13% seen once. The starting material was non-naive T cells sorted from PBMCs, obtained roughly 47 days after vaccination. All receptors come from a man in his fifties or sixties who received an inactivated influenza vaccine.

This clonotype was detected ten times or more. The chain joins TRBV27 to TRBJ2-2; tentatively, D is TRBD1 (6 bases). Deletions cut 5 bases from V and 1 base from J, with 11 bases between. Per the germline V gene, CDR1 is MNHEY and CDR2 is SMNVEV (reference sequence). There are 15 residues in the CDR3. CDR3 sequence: CASSPRTENTGELFF. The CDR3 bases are TGTGCCAGCAGTCCACGGACAGAGAACACCGGGGAGCTGTTTTTT.

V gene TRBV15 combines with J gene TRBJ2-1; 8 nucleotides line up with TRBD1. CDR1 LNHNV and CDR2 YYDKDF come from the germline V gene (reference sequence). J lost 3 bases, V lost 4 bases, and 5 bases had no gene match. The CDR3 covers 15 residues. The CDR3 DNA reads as TGTGCCACCAGCACGTCCGGGACAGGCTACAATGAGCAGTTCTTC. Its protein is CATSTSGTGYNEQFF.

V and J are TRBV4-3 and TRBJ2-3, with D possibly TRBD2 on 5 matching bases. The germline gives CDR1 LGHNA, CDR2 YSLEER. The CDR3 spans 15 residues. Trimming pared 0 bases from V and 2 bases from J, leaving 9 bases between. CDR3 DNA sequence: TGCGCCAGCAGCCAAGAAAACGGGAACACAGATACGCAGTATTTT. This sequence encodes CASSQENGNTDTQYF.

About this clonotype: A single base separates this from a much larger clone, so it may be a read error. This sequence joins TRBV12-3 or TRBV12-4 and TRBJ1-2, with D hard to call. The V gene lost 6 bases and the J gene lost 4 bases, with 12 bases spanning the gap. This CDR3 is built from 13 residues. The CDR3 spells CASRLTRFYGYTF. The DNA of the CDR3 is TGTGCCAGCAGGTTAACCAGGTTCTATGGCTACACCTTC.

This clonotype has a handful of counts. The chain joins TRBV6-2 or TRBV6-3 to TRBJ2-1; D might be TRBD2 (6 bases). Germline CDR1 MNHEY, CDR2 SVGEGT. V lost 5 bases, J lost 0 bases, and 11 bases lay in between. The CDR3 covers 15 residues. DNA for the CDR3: TGTGCCAGCAGTAAAAGCGGGCACTCCTACAATGAGCAGTTCTTC. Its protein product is CASSKSGHSYNEQFF.

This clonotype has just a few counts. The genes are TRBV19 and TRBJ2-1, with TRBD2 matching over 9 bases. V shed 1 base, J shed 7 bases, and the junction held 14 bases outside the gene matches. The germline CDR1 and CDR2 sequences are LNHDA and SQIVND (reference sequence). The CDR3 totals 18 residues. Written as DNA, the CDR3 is TGTGCCAGTAGTATAGCGAGCGGGGGGCGACTTATCGGGAATGAGCAGTTCTTC. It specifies CASSIASGGRLIGNEQFF.

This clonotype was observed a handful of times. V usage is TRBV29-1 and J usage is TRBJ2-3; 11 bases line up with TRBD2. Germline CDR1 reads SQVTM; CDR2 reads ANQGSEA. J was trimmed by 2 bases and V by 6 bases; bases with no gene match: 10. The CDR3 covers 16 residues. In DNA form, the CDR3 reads TGCAGCGTGTCTAGCGGGGGGCCCCCTATCACAGATACGCAGTATTTT. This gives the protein CSVSSGGPPITDTQYF.

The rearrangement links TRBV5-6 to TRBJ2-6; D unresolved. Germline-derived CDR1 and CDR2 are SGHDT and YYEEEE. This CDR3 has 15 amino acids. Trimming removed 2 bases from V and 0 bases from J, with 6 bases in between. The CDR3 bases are TGTGCCAGCAGCTTTCCGGCCTCTGGGGCCAACGTCCTGACTTTC. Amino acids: CASSFPASGANVLTF.

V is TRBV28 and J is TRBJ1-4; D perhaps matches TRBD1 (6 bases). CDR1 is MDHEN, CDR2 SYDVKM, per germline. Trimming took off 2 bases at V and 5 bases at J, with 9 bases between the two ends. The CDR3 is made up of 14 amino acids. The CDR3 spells CASSLAGQNEKLFF. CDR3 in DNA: TGTGCCAGCAGTTTAGCCGGACAGAATGAAAAACTGTTTTTT.

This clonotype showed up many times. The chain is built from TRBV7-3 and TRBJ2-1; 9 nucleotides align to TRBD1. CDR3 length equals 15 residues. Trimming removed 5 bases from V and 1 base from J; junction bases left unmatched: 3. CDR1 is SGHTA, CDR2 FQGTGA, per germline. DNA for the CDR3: TGTGCCAGCAGCCCGGACAGGGGATCCTACAATGAGCAGTTCTTC. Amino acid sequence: CASSPDRGSYNEQFF.

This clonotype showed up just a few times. The CDR3 reads CSAKLTRRGEQYF. CDR3 nucleotides: TGCAGTGCCAAATTAACTAGAAGGGGCGAGCAGTACTTC. V and J are TRBV20-1 and TRBJ2-7; D might be TRBD1 or TRBD2, each matching 5 bases. CDR1 is DFQATT, CDR2 SNEGSKA, per germline (reference sequence). This CDR3 has 13 amino acids. With 6 bases removed from V and 6 bases from J, the gap between germline ends came to 18 bases.

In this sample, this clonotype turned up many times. The chain's CDR3 is CASRQQGDRGKLFF. CDR3 sequence (DNA): TGTGCCAGCAGACAACAGGGGGATAGAGGAAAACTGTTTTTT. This chain links TRBV12-3 or TRBV12-4 with TRBJ1-4; 8 bases are shared with TRBD1. Germline trimming cut 6 bases from V and 10 bases from J; bases unmatched to any gene: 10. This CDR3 comprises 14 residues.

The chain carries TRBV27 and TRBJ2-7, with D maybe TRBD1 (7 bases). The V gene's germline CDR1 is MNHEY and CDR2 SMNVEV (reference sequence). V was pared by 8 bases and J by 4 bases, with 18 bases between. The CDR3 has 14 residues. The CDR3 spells CASSRAGGLYEQYF. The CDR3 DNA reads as TGTGCCAGCTCTCGGGCAGGGGGGCTATACGAGCAGTACTTC.

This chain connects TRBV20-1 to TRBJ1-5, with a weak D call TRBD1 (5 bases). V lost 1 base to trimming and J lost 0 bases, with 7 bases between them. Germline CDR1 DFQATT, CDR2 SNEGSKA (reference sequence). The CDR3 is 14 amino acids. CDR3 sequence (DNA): TGCAGTGCTAGAGTTGGACATAGCAATCAGCCCCAGCATTTT. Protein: CSARVGHSNQPQHF.

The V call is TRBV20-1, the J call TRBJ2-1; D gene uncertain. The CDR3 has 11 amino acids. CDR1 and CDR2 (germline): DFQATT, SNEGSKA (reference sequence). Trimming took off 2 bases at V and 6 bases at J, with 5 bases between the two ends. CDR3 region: CSARTLNEQFF. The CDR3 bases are TGCAGTGCTAGAACCCTCAATGAGCAGTTCTTC.

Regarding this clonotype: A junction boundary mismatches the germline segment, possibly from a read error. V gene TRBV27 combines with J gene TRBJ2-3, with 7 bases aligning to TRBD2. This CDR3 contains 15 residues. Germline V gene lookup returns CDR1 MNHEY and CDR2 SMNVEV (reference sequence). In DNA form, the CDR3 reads TGTGCCAGCAGTTTAGCGGGAGTTATCACAGATACGCATTATTTT. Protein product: CASSLAGVITDTHYF.

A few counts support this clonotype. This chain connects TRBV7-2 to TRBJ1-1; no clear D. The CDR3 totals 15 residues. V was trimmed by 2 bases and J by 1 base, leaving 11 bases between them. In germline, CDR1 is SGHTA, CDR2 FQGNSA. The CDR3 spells CASSLLFRGNTEAFF. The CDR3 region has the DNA TGTGCCAGCAGCTTACTCTTTCGGGGGAACACTGAAGCTTTCTTT.

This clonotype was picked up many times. The DNA of the CDR3 is TGTGCCAGCAGCCAAGTGGTAGCGGGAGAGCCCGGAGAGACCCAGTACTTC. This translates into CASSQVVAGEPGETQYF. This rearrangement joins TRBV4-2 to TRBJ2-5; the match to TRBD2 covers 9 bases. J lost 4 bases, V lost 1 base, and 10 bases had no gene match. This CDR3 spans 17 amino acids. The germline V gene has CDR1 LGHNA and CDR2 YNFKEQ.

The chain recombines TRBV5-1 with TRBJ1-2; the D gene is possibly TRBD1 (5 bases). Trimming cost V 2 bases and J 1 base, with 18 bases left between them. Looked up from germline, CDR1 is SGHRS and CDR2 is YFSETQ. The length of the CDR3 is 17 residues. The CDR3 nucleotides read TGCGCCAGCAGCTTAAATCCAGTCGGACAAAGTAACTATGGCTACACCTTC. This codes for CASSLNPVGQSNYGYTF.

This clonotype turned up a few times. CDR3 bases: TGCGCCAGCAGCCTATACAGCGGACCGAACACCGGGGAGCTGTTTTTT. It codes for CASSLYSGPNTGELFF. The V gene is TRBV4-3, the J gene TRBJ2-2; weak D call: TRBD2 (5 bases). From germline, CDR1 is LGHNA and CDR2 YSLEER. V was cut by 4 bases and J by 0 bases, with 12 bases left in between. There are 16 residues in the CDR3.

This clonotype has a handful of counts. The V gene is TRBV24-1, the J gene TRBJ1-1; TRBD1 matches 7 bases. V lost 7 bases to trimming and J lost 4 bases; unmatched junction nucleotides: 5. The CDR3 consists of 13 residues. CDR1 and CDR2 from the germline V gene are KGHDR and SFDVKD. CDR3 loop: CATRETGFTEAFF. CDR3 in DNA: TGTGCCACCAGGGAGACAGGGTTCACTGAAGCTTTCTTT.

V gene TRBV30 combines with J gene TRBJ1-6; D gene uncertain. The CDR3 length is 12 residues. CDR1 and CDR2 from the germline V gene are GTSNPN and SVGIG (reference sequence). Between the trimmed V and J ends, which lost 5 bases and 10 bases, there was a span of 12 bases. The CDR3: CAWDSRSSPLHF. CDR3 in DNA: TGTGCCTGGGACTCCCGATCCTCACCCCTCCACTTT.